Listed below are T cell receptor beta chains from one sample, sequenced in a study of Ad26.COV2.S vaccination and SARS-CoV-2 variants. Only in-frame clones appear in the TCRdb table, and some are missing; sequencing was by immunoSEQ multiplex PCR. Here the sample spans approximately 500,000 clones, roughly 89% being singletons. Specimen: peripheral blood, collected in a trial of Ad26.COV2.S vaccine versus placebo. The receptors were sampled from a person aged 18-60 years who received the Ad26.COV2.S COVID-19 vaccine or a placebo. CDR3s include the opening cysteine and the closing phenylalanine or tryptophan. Fields, in order: V gene, J gene, clone size, D gene, CDR3 length, CDR3 protein, CDR3 DNA. A D gene is named only where the DNA matches it firmly. Clone sizes are given selectively: once, few, many, or a class where the clone is expanded.

V: TRBV27
J: TRBJ2-3
size: .
D: .
length: 13
CDR3: CASSSPNTDTQYF
DNA: TGTGCCAGCAGTTCCCCCAACACAGATACGCAGTATTTT

V: TRBV11-2
J: TRBJ2-3
size: .
D: .
length: 15
CDR3: CASSLEAGFTDTQYF
DNA: TGTGCCAGCAGCTTAGAGGCGGGATTCACAGATACGCAGTATTTT

V: TRBV6-5
J: TRBJ1-4
size: .
D: TRBD1
length: 14
CDR3: CASTRRPGGEKLFF
DNA: TGTGCCAGCACCAGACGCCCAGGGGGTGAAAAACTGTTTTTT

V: TRBV19
J: TRBJ2-2
size: .
D: TRBD1
length: 16
CDR3: CASSMGQGVLPGELFF
DNA: TGTGCCAGTAGTATGGGACAGGGTGTCCTTCCCGGGGAGCTGTTTTTT

V: TRBV28
J: TRBJ1-5
size: .
D: .
length: 11
CDR3: CASSGHQPQHF
DNA: TGTGCCAGCAGCGGTCATCAGCCCCAGCATTTT

V: TRBV11-2
J: TRBJ1-2
size: .
D: .
length: 13
CDR3: CASSLVLDHGYTF
DNA: TGTGCCAGCAGCTTAGTCCTGGACCATGGCTACACCTTC

V: TRBV9
J: TRBJ1-2
size: .
D: .
length: 12
CDR3: CASSAQGRGYTF
DNA: TGTGCCAGCAGCGCACAGGGTCGGGGCTACACCTTC

V: TRBV19
J: TRBJ1-6
size: .
D: TRBD1
length: 16
CDR3: CASSPRTGGDNSPLHF
DNA: TGTGCCAGTAGTCCTCGGACAGGCGGGGATAATTCACCCCTCCACTTT

V: TRBV15
J: TRBJ1-1
size: .
D: .
length: 15
CDR3: CATSRDRARNTEAFF
DNA: TGTGCCACCAGCAGAGATAGGGCCCGAAACACTGAAGCTTTCTTT

V: TRBV28
J: TRBJ2-3
size: .
D: TRBD2
length: 17
CDR3: CASSTPGLAGGADTQYF
DNA: TGTGCCAGCAGTACCCCGGGACTAGCGGGAGGGGCAGATACGCAGTATTTT

V: TRBV28
J: TRBJ2-5
size: .
D: TRBD1
length: 13
CDR3: CASSQQGAQTQYF
DNA: TGTGCCAGCAGCCAGCAGGGGGCTCAGACCCAGTACTTC

V: TRBV15
J: TRBJ1-3
size: .
D: .
length: 19
CDR3: CATSRDLSGRGEAGNTIYF
DNA: TGTGCCACCAGCAGAGATTTATCGGGGCGCGGGGAGGCTGGAAACACCATATATTTT

V: TRBV5-1
J: TRBJ2-7
size: .
D: .
length: 14
CDR3: CASSFGGDIYEQYF
DNA: TGCGCCAGCAGCTTCGGAGGGGATATCTACGAGCAGTACTTC

V: TRBV7-2
J: TRBJ2-7
size: .
D: .
length: 14
CDR3: CASLPGRSGYEQYF
DNA: TGTGCCAGCCTCCCAGGGCGTTCTGGATACGAGCAGTACTTC

V: TRBV6-6
J: TRBJ2-6
size: .
D: .
length: 14
CDR3: CASSSYSGANVLTF
DNA: TGTGCCAGCAGTTCATACTCTGGGGCCAACGTCCTGACTTTC

V: TRBV20-1
J: TRBJ2-7
size: .
D: .
length: 11
CDR3: CSASNPYEQYF
DNA: TGCAGTGCTAGTAACCCCTACGAGCAGTACTTC

V: TRBV28
J: TRBJ2-1
size: once
D: .
length: 16
CDR3: CASSLWTTSSYNEQFF
DNA: TGTGCCAGCAGTTTATGGACCACCAGCTCCTACAATGAGCAGTTCTTC

V: TRBV30
J: TRBJ1-2
size: .
D: .
length: 14
CDR3: CAWTPGVTNYGYTF
DNA: TGTGCCTGGACCCCCGGGGTGACTAACTATGGCTACACCTTC

V: TRBV5-1
J: TRBJ1-2
size: .
D: .
length: 12
CDR3: CASSSGQYGYTF
DNA: TGCGCCAGCAGCTCAGGACAGTATGGCTACACCTTC

V: TRBV12-3/TRBV12-4
J: TRBJ2-5
size: .
D: .
length: 13
CDR3: CASSLNGQETQYF
DNA: TGTGCCAGCAGTTTAAATGGGCAAGAGACCCAGTACTTC

V: TRBV7-2
J: TRBJ1-4
size: .
D: .
length: 12
CDR3: CASSSGGEKLFF
DNA: TGTGCCAGCAGTTCGGGAGGGGAAAAACTGTTTTTT

V: TRBV2
J: TRBJ2-3
size: .
D: .
length: 13
CDR3: CASGGASTDTQYF
DNA: TGTGCCAGCGGTGGCGCAAGCACAGATACGCAGTATTTT

V: TRBV6-1
J: TRBJ1-1
size: .
D: .
length: 14
CDR3: CASSEMGAGLDAFF
DNA: TGTGCCAGCAGTGAAATGGGGGCAGGGCTTGATGCTTTCTTT

V: TRBV5-1
J: TRBJ1-1
size: .
D: .
length: 13
CDR3: CASSLKVQAEAFF
DNA: TGCGCCAGCAGCTTGAAGGTGCAAGCAGAAGCTTTCTTT

V: TRBV27
J: TRBJ2-3
size: .
D: .
length: 15
CDR3: CASSLSGLPADTQYF
DNA: TGTGCCAGCAGTTTATCGGGACTCCCTGCAGATACGCAGTATTTT

V: TRBV30
J: TRBJ1-6
size: .
D: .
length: 16
CDR3: CAWSVSIGPGNSPLHF
DNA: TGTGCCTGGAGTGTATCGATTGGACCAGGGAATTCACCCCTCCACTTT

V: TRBV28
J: TRBJ1-2
size: .
D: .
length: 12
CDR3: CASSLSLGGYTF
DNA: TGTGCCAGCAGTTTAAGTCTCGGCGGCTACACCTTC

V: TRBV7-8
J: TRBJ2-1
size: .
D: TRBD1
length: 15
CDR3: CASSAEQTGYNEQFF
DNA: TGTGCCAGCAGCGCAGAACAGACAGGGTACAATGAGCAGTTCTTC

V: TRBV7-3
J: TRBJ2-7
size: .
D: TRBD2
length: 15
CDR3: CASIHSGRDRYEQYF
DNA: TGTGCCAGCATTCATAGCGGGAGGGACCGCTACGAGCAGTACTTC

V: TRBV29-1
J: TRBJ1-1
size: few
D: .
length: 13
CDR3: CSVAGITVPEAFF
DNA: TGCAGCGTTGCAGGGATCACAGTGCCTGAAGCTTTCTTT

V: TRBV30
J: TRBJ1-1
size: .
D: .
length: 12
CDR3: CALGQTNTEAFF
DNA: TGTGCCTTAGGACAAACGAACACTGAAGCTTTCTTT

V: TRBV5-1
J: TRBJ1-2
size: .
D: TRBD1
length: 13
CDR3: CASSLGQGAGYTF
DNA: TGCGCCAGCAGCTTGGGGCAGGGGGCTGGCTACACCTTC

V: TRBV15
J: TRBJ1-5
size: .
D: .
length: 15
CDR3: CATSERQNSNQPQHF
DNA: TGTGCCACCAGCGAGAGACAGAATAGCAATCAGCCCCAGCATTTT

V: TRBV6-5
J: TRBJ2-7
size: .
D: .
length: 14
CDR3: CASRHSAADYEQYF
DNA: TGTGCCAGCAGACATAGCGCGGCGGATTACGAGCAGTACTTC

V: TRBV7-2
J: TRBJ1-1
size: .
D: .
length: 16
CDR3: CASSLAATTKNTEAFF
DNA: TGTGCCAGCAGCTTAGCTGCCACGACAAAGAACACTGAAGCTTTCTTT

V: TRBV6-5
J: TRBJ2-5
size: .
D: .
length: 13
CDR3: CATKRAWEETQYF
DNA: TGTGCCACCAAGCGGGCCTGGGAAGAGACCCAGTACTTC

V: TRBV7-2
J: TRBJ1-5
size: .
D: TRBD1
length: 14
CDR3: CASRIGQGAVAQHF
DNA: TGTGCCAGCAGGATCGGACAGGGGGCCGTGGCCCAGCATTTT

V: TRBV4-2
J: TRBJ1-4
size: .
D: TRBD1
length: 16
CDR3: CASSQVNRGTNEKLFF
DNA: TGTGCCAGCAGCCAAGTCAACAGGGGAACTAATGAAAAACTGTTTTTT

V: TRBV19
J: TRBJ1-2
size: .
D: TRBD1
length: 12
CDR3: CASMGQVGGYTF
DNA: TGTGCCAGTATGGGACAGGTTGGTGGCTACACCTTC

V: TRBV5-4
J: TRBJ1-2
size: .
D: .
length: 13
CDR3: CASSLTGSYGYTF
DNA: TGTGCCAGCAGCCTTACAGGGTCATATGGCTACACCTTC

V: TRBV19
J: TRBJ1-5
size: .
D: .
length: 16
CDR3: CASSIVGGQGNQPQHF
DNA: TGTGCCAGTAGTATAGTAGGGGGGCAAGGGAATCAGCCCCAGCATTTT

V: TRBV9
J: TRBJ2-3
size: .
D: TRBD1
length: 17
CDR3: CASSAQSRGQGADTQYF
DNA: TGTGCCAGCAGCGCCCAGAGTAGGGGGCAAGGGGCAGATACGCAGTATTTT

V: TRBV7-2
J: TRBJ2-6
size: .
D: .
length: 19
CDR3: CASSQRVSRISSGANVLTF
DNA: TGTGCCAGCAGTCAGAGGGTGTCCCGAATAAGCTCTGGGGCCAACGTCCTGACTTTC

V: TRBV11-2
J: TRBJ2-7
size: .
D: .
length: 15
CDR3: CASSPRMGSSYEQYF
DNA: TGTGCCAGCAGCCCCAGGATGGGGAGCTCCTACGAGCAGTACTTC

V: TRBV10-2
J: TRBJ1-5
size: .
D: .
length: 13
CDR3: CASSEGARQPQHF
DNA: TGCGCCAGCAGTGAGGGGGCGAGGCAGCCCCAGCATTTT

V: TRBV18
J: TRBJ2-7
size: .
D: .
length: 15
CDR3: CASSPSGGKSYEQYF
DNA: TGTGCCAGCTCACCTTCCGGGGGAAAGTCCTACGAGCAGTACTTC

V: TRBV6-2/TRBV6-3
J: TRBJ2-7
size: many
D: TRBD2
length: 14
CDR3: CASSYGTSGYEQYF
DNA: TGTGCCAGCAGTTACGGGACTAGCGGCTACGAGCAGTACTTC

V: TRBV12-5
J: TRBJ2-7
size: .
D: TRBD1
length: 17
CDR3: CASGLVPQGISSYEQYF
DNA: TGTGCTAGTGGTTTGGTCCCACAGGGGATTAGCTCCTACGAGCAGTACTTC

V: TRBV28
J: TRBJ2-1
size: .
D: .
length: 17
CDR3: CASSLPFLGGLYNEQFF
DNA: TGTGCCAGCAGTTTACCCTTTCTGGGCGGCCTATACAATGAGCAGTTCTTC

V: TRBV24-1
J: TRBJ1-5
size: .
D: .
length: 14
CDR3: CATSDSVGRGAQHF
DNA: TGTGCCACCAGTGATTCGGTGGGCCGGGGGGCCCAGCATTTT

V: TRBV27
J: TRBJ2-5
size: .
D: .
length: 13
CDR3: CASSRGPPETQYF
DNA: TGTGCCAGCAGTAGAGGTCCTCCAGAGACCCAGTACTTC